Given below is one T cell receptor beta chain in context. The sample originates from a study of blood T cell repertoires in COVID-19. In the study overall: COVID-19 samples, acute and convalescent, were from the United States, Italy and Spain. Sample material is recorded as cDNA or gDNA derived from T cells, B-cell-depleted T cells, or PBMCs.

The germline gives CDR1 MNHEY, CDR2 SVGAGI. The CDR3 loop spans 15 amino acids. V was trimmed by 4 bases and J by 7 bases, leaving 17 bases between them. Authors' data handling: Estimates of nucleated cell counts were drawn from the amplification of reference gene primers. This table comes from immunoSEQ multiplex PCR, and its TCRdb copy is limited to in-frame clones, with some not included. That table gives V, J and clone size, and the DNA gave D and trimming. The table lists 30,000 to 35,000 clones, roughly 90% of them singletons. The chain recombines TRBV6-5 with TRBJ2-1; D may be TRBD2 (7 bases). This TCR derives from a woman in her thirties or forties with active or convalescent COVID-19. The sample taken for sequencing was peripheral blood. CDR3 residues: CASSSQGGKWNEQFF. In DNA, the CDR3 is TGTGCCAGCAGTTCACAGGGAGGGAAGTGGAATGAGCAGTTCTTC.